Only a few counts were recorded for the clone carrying this T cell receptor (beta chain). The entry originates in a study of human T cells and chemical hapten exposure. On the study more broadly: Upper inner arm skin measuring approximately 2 cm by approximately 2 cm received 2% DPC for sensitization.

Time point described: pre-sensitization, week 0. Documented treatment: therapeutic diphenylcyclopropenone sensitization with weekly scalp DPC. The library tagged each cDNA molecule with unique molecular identifiers. MiXCR was run by TCRdb on the RACE reads, yielding one entry per CDR3 protein. The sample holds around 330,000 distinct CDR3 sequences; 4.5% to 5.5% are singletons and the top ten take 7% to 10%. This sample comprised whole blood, obtained in connection with sensitization to the hapten diphenylcyclopropenone (DPC). The clonotype was recovered from a young woman with alopecia areata. Some clones in this sample may be carry-over from other donors' samples.

CDR3 protein: CASSSLGTYNSPLHF. The CDR3 nucleotides are TGTGCCAGCAGCTCCTTAGGGACCTATAATTCACCCCTCCACTTT. The J gene is TRBJ1-6, the V gene TRBV7-2; D uncertain. With 4 bases removed from V and 2 bases from J, the gap between germline ends came to 9 bases. The CDR3 contains 15 residues. Germline loops: CDR1 SGHTA, CDR2 FQGNSA.